These T cell receptor beta chains were read from a single sample in a study of beta chain features in type 1 diabetes. Some clones are missing from TCRdb's copy, which holds only in-frame ones; the method was immunoSEQ multiplex PCR. The sample records 300,000 to 400,000 clones, approximately 10% being singletons. The sequenced material came from naive CD4+ T cells from blood. These receptors were collected from a woman in her twenties or thirties in good health. The CDR3 runs from the conserved cysteine through the conserved F or W. The order of the fields is D gene, J gene, clone size, V gene, CDR3 DNA, CDR3 protein. D genes are given only for firm matches. Part of the rows lack a size; the others show once, few, many or a class for expanded clones.

d_gene: TRBD1
j_gene: TRBJ2-5
abundance: .
v_gene: TRBV5-1
CDR3nt: TGCGCCAGCAGCATGGGACAGCTCCAAGAGACCCAGTACTTC
CDR3aa: CASSMGQLQETQYF

d_gene: .
j_gene: TRBJ2-7
abundance: .
v_gene: TRBV7-9
CDR3nt: TGTGCCAGCAGCCTGGACCTCTTACTAGACGAGCAGTACTTC
CDR3aa: CASSLDLLLDEQYF

d_gene: .
j_gene: TRBJ2-1
abundance: .
v_gene: TRBV28
CDR3nt: TGTGCCAGCAGCACCTACGGGGATGAGCAGTTCTTC
CDR3aa: CASSTYGDEQFF

d_gene: TRBD1
j_gene: TRBJ1-2
abundance: few
v_gene: TRBV19
CDR3nt: TGTGCCAGTAGTATCGGACAGGGGGCTTCCAGCTATGGCTACACCTTC
CDR3aa: CASSIGQGASSYGYTF

d_gene: .
j_gene: TRBJ1-2
abundance: .
v_gene: TRBV4-3
CDR3nt: TGCGCCAGCAGCCGCGCTGGGACCTCGGGGGTATATGGCTACACCTTC
CDR3aa: CASSRAGTSGVYGYTF

d_gene: TRBD1
j_gene: TRBJ1-2
abundance: .
v_gene: TRBV6-6
CDR3nt: TGTGCCAGCACCAACTCGGACAGGGTGGGAAGCTACACCTTC
CDR3aa: CASTNSDRVGSYTF

d_gene: .
j_gene: TRBJ2-5
abundance: few
v_gene: TRBV30
CDR3nt: TGTGCCTGGAGATGGCGGATCCAAGAGACCCAGTACTTC
CDR3aa: CAWRWRIQETQYF

d_gene: TRBD1
j_gene: TRBJ2-5
abundance: .
v_gene: TRBV7-9
CDR3nt: TGTGCCAGCAGCAGGACAGGGGGAGAGACCCAGTACTTC
CDR3aa: CASSRTGGETQYF

d_gene: .
j_gene: TRBJ2-6
abundance: few
v_gene: TRBV7-2
CDR3nt: TGTGCCAGCAGCCTGGACACCTCTGGGGCCAACGTCCTGACTTTC
CDR3aa: CASSLDTSGANVLTF

d_gene: .
j_gene: TRBJ2-1
abundance: .
v_gene: TRBV5-1
CDR3nt: TGCGCCAGCAGCTTGGTCGGGGTAGCAAGCAATGAGCAGTTCTTC
CDR3aa: CASSLVGVASNEQFF

d_gene: TRBD1
j_gene: TRBJ2-5
abundance: few
v_gene: TRBV7-3
CDR3nt: TGTGCCAGCAGCTTAACACGGGACAGCCAAGAGACCCAGTACTTC
CDR3aa: CASSLTRDSQETQYF

d_gene: TRBD2
j_gene: TRBJ2-1
abundance: few
v_gene: TRBV6-5
CDR3nt: TGTGCCAGCAGTTACGTGCGGGAGGCCCCTAGGGATGAGCAGTTCTTC
CDR3aa: CASSYVREAPRDEQFF

d_gene: TRBD2
j_gene: TRBJ2-1
abundance: .
v_gene: TRBV19
CDR3nt: TGTGCCAGTAGTCAACTAGCGGGAGTGGTCAATGAGCAGTTCTTC
CDR3aa: CASSQLAGVVNEQFF

d_gene: TRBD2
j_gene: TRBJ2-1
abundance: .
v_gene: TRBV7-9
CDR3nt: TGTGCCAGCAGCTTAGCGCTTGAGCGGGAGGGCCGCTATGAGCAGTTCTTC
CDR3aa: CASSLALEREGRYEQFF

d_gene: TRBD2
j_gene: TRBJ2-1
abundance: .
v_gene: TRBV7-9
CDR3nt: TGTGCCAGCAGCTTAGGACTAGCGGGAGGGTACAATGAGCAGTTCTTC
CDR3aa: CASSLGLAGGYNEQFF

d_gene: .
j_gene: TRBJ2-1
abundance: few
v_gene: TRBV5-1
CDR3nt: TGCGCCAGCAGCTTGCTTTTTGTAGAGCAGTTCTTC
CDR3aa: CASSLLFVEQFF

d_gene: TRBD1
j_gene: TRBJ2-7
abundance: .
v_gene: TRBV28
CDR3nt: TGTGCCAGCAGACCTGGGACAGTCGGCTACGAGCAGTACTTC
CDR3aa: CASRPGTVGYEQYF